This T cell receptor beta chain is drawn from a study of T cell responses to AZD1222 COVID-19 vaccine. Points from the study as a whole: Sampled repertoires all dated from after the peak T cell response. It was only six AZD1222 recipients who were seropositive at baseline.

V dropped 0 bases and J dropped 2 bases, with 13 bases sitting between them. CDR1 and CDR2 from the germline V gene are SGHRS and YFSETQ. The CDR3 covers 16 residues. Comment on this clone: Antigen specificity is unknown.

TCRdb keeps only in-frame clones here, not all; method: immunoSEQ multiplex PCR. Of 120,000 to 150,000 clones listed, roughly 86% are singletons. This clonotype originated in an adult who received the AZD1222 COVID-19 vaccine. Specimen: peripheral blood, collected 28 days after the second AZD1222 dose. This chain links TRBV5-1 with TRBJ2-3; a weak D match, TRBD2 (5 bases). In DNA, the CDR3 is TGCGCCAGCAGCTTGGGGGCAGCGGCGATCACAGATACGCAGTATTTT. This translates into CASSLGAAAITDTQYF. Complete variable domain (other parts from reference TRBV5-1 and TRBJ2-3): KAGVTQTPRYLIKTRGQQVTLSCSPISGHRSVSWYQQTPGQGLQFLFEYFSETQRNKGNFPGRFSGRQFSNSRSEMNVSTLELGDSALYLCASSLGAAAITDTQYFGPGTRLTVL.